Listed below are T cell receptor beta chains from one sample, sequenced in a study of blood T cell repertoires in COVID-19. The assay was immunoSEQ multiplex PCR, and TCRdb's table has in-frame clones only and misses some. The sample carries some 250,000 clones, around 87% recorded once. The material sequenced was peripheral blood. Source of these receptors: a woman in her sixties or seventies with active or convalescent COVID-19. Both conserved end residues are part of each CDR3. The order of the fields is V gene, clone size, J gene, D gene, CDR3 DNA, CDR3 protein. The D gene is left open where the match is weak. Some rows mark clone size as missing; the rest say once, few, many or name a class of expanded clone.

TRBV18	NA	TRBJ1-1	NA	TGTGCCAGCTCACCCCCTGCTAGATTAAACACTGAAGCTTTCTTT	CASSPPARLNTEAFF
TRBV5-6	once	TRBJ2-7	TRBD1	TGTGCCAGCAGTTTCGACAGGGACGAGCAGTACTTC	CASSFDRDEQYF
TRBV19	NA	TRBJ2-5	NA	TGTGCCAGTAGTATGCGGAGGGAGACCCAGTACTTC	CASSMRRETQYF
TRBV7-8	NA	TRBJ1-5	NA	TGTGCCAGCAGCCCCCGGGCCGGGACTACCGTCCAGCCCCAGCATTTT	CASSPRAGTTVQPQHF
TRBV5-1	NA	TRBJ1-1	NA	TGCGCCAGCAGCCCTCCCCAGGGTGGCTCAAAGATACAGGGGAACACTGAAGCTTTCTTT	CASSPPQGGSKIQGNTEAFF
TRBV5-6	NA	TRBJ2-5	NA	TGTGCCAGCAGCTTGGGACACTTCCAAGAGACCCAGTACTTC	CASSLGHFQETQYF
TRBV19	NA	TRBJ2-3	NA	TGTGCCAGCAATGAAGGGAGTGGAGATACGCAGTATTTT	CASNEGSGDTQYF
TRBV7-8	once	TRBJ1-4	NA	TGTGCCAGCAGCTTAGCGGGGAGGAGCTGGGGTGAAAAACTGTTTTTT	CASSLAGRSWGEKLFF
TRBV5-1	NA	TRBJ1-1	NA	TGCGCCAGCAGCACCGACGGGGGAACTGAAGCTTTCTTT	CASSTDGGTEAFF
TRBV18	NA	TRBJ2-1	TRBD2	TGTGCCAGCTCACCAAAGCCTCCTACTAGCGGGCGCTACAATGAGCAGTTCTTC	CASSPKPPTSGRYNEQFF
TRBV7-2	NA	TRBJ1-2	NA	TGTGCCAGCAGCCCCCTCTGGGGGGAATATCGTGGCTACACCTTC	CASSPLWGEYRGYTF
TRBV6-5	NA	TRBJ1-2	TRBD1	TGTGCCAGCAGTATAGACAGGGGACTTTATGGCTACACCTTC	CASSIDRGLYGYTF
TRBV3-1/TRBV3-2	NA	TRBJ1-2	NA	TGTGCCAGCAGCCAAGTATTAGGCGGCGGTGGCTACACCTTC	CASSQVLGGGGYTF
TRBV29-1	NA	TRBJ1-2	NA	TGCAGCGTTACACAGGGCCATGCCTATGGCTACACCTTC	CSVTQGHAYGYTF
TRBV19	NA	TRBJ1-6	NA	TGTGCCAGTAGTACACTGACCGACAGCGTTGATAATTCACCCCTCCACTTT	CASSTLTDSVDNSPLHF
TRBV11-2	NA	TRBJ1-1	TRBD1	TGTGCCAGCAGCTTAGGGACAGGGCTGAACACTGAAGCTTTCTTT	CASSLGTGLNTEAFF
TRBV5-1	NA	TRBJ1-4	TRBD1	TGCGCCAGCAGCCTGGGACAGGGTAATGAAAAACTGTTTTTT	CASSLGQGNEKLFF
TRBV18	NA	TRBJ2-1	NA	TGTGCCAGCTCACTTGCTGCGGGGTACAATGAGCAGTTCTTC	CASSLAAGYNEQFF
TRBV7-2	NA	TRBJ1-4	NA	TGTGCCAGCAGTTCTGCAGGGGAAAAACTGTTTTTT	CASSSAGEKLFF
TRBV11-2	NA	TRBJ1-4	NA	TGTGCCAGTAGTACTCAGGTTGGAGGCGAAAAACTGTTTTTT	CASSTQVGGEKLFF
TRBV6-5	NA	TRBJ1-3	NA	TGTGCCAGCAGTTACTCGACCGGGAGCGGAAACACCATATATTTT	CASSYSTGSGNTIYF
TRBV28	NA	TRBJ2-3	TRBD1	TGTGCCAGCTGGACAGGAGATCCTAGCACAGATACGCAGTATTTT	CASWTGDPSTDTQYF
TRBV10-2	NA	TRBJ1-2	NA	TGCGCCAGCAGTAAGGACAGACTTAACTATGGCTACACCTTC	CASSKDRLNYGYTF
TRBV6-6	NA	TRBJ2-1	TRBD2	TGTGCCAGCAGTTACTCCAGCGGGGGGTTGAATGAGCAGTTCTTC	CASSYSSGGLNEQFF
TRBV3-1/TRBV3-2	NA	TRBJ2-3	TRBD2	TGTGCCAGCAGCCAAGTGGGCGGGAGGGGGATCACAGATACGCAGTATTTT	CASSQVGGRGITDTQYF
TRBV19	NA	TRBJ1-5	NA	TGTGCCAGTAGTATCCCACAGGGAGGGAAAAATCAGCCCCAGCATTTT	CASSIPQGGKNQPQHF
TRBV5-1	once	TRBJ1-1	NA	TGCGCCAGCAGCTTGGGGACAGTGAACACTGAAGCTTTCTTT	CASSLGTVNTEAFF
TRBV5-6	NA	TRBJ2-7	TRBD1	TGTGCCAGCAGCCCACCCGGGACAGGGGGGACGAACGAGCAGTACTTC	CASSPPGTGGTNEQYF
TRBV10-1	NA	TRBJ2-7	TRBD2	TGCGCCAGCAGTAAACTAGCGGGGCCCAGCTCCTACGAGCAGTACTTC	CASSKLAGPSSYEQYF
TRBV18	NA	TRBJ1-1	NA	TGTGCCAGCTCACCACCCGGACAGATGAACACTGAAGCTTTCTTT	CASSPPGQMNTEAFF
TRBV7-6	few	TRBJ1-1	NA	TGTGCCAGCACCCGGGGAGGGAGTAGAACTGAAGCTTTCTTT	CASTRGGSRTEAFF
TRBV7-2	NA	TRBJ2-7	NA	TGTGCCAGCACCCAAAGGGCAGGGACCTACGAGCAGTACTTC	CASTQRAGTYEQYF
TRBV5-6	NA	TRBJ1-1	NA	TGTGCCAGCGCGAGGCACACTGAAGCTTTCTTT	CASARHTEAFF
TRBV15	NA	TRBJ1-1	NA	TGTGCCACCAGCAGAGATCGGACTGAAGCTTTCTTT	CATSRDRTEAFF
TRBV4-3	NA	TRBJ2-3	NA	TGCGCCAGCAGCCAAGATCAGTCGTACACAGATACGCAGTATTTT	CASSQDQSYTDTQYF
TRBV7-2	NA	TRBJ2-7	NA	TGTGCCAGCAGCCCGAAGCCGAGAGAGCAGTACTTC	CASSPKPREQYF
TRBV27	NA	TRBJ2-1	NA	TGTGCCAGCCGAAGGGGTGGGTCCTACAATGAGCAGTTCTTC	CASRRGGSYNEQFF
TRBV5-1	NA	TRBJ1-1	NA	TGCGCCAGCCGCCAACAGGAGAACACTGAAGCTTTCTTT	CASRQQENTEAFF
TRBV25-1	NA	TRBJ1-2	NA	TGTGCCAGCAGTGTTAAGGGCACAGGGGGCTACACCTTC	CASSVKGTGGYTF
TRBV6-5	few	TRBJ1-5	TRBD1	TGTGCCAGCAGTTACGGGCCAGGGGGTCAGCCCCAGCATTTT	CASSYGPGGQPQHF
TRBV11-2	NA	TRBJ2-1	NA	TGTGCCAGCAGCCACACGGGGGGCTATGAGCAGTTCTTC	CASSHTGGYEQFF
TRBV6-5	NA	TRBJ1-6	NA	TGTGCCAGCAGTCGCTCTCAACCACAAGGGGTCCCCCTCCACTTT	CASSRSQPQGVPLHF
TRBV3-1/TRBV3-2	once	TRBJ2-3	NA	TGTGCCAGCAGCCCGACTCGCACAGATACGCAGTATTTT	CASSPTRTDTQYF
TRBV10-3	NA	TRBJ2-7	TRBD2	TGTGCCATCAACAGAGGTAGCGGGGGTTACGAGCAGTACTTC	CAINRGSGGYEQYF
TRBV6-2/TRBV6-3	NA	TRBJ2-1	NA	TGTGCCAGCAGTTTAGGAGGGGAGCAGTTCTTC	CASSLGGEQFF
TRBV5-1	NA	TRBJ2-3	NA	TGCGCCAGCAGGACAGCCGGCATCACAGATACGCAGTATTTT	CASRTAGITDTQYF
TRBV4-1	NA	TRBJ1-6	NA	TGCGCCAGCAGCCAAGCGGTAGGGGATTCACCCCTCCACTTT	CASSQAVGDSPLHF
TRBV5-1	NA	TRBJ2-1	TRBD2	TGCGCCAGCAGCGTTGGGACTACTTCCTACAATGAGCAGTTCTTC	CASSVGTTSYNEQFF
TRBV6-4	NA	TRBJ2-2	NA	TGTGCCAGCAAGGCTACGGAGCGGTCCGGGGAGCTGTTTTTT	CASKATERSGELFF
TRBV5-8	NA	TRBJ1-1	TRBD1	TGTGCCAGCAGCTTAGGGGGACAGGGGGTCACTGAAGCTTTCTTT	CASSLGGQGVTEAFF
TRBV19	NA	TRBJ2-2	TRBD1	TGTGCCAGTAGTCCGGACAGGGAGATGGGCGGGGAGCTGTTTTTT	CASSPDREMGGELFF
TRBV10-3	NA	TRBJ2-2	NA	TGTGCCACCCAGGCAGGGGTTACCGGGGAGCTGTTTTTT	CATQAGVTGELFF
TRBV18	NA	TRBJ1-3	TRBD1	TGTGCCAGCTCTCCCCCGGGACAGGGATCTGGAAACACCATATATTTT	CASSPPGQGSGNTIYF
TRBV5-8	NA	TRBJ1-5	NA	TGTGCCAGCAGCTTGGGGGGGGACAGCAATCAGCCCCAGCATTTT	CASSLGGDSNQPQHF
TRBV3-1/TRBV3-2	NA	TRBJ1-5	NA	TGTGCCAGCAGCTACAGGCACAGCAATCAGCCCCAGCATTTT	CASSYRHSNQPQHF